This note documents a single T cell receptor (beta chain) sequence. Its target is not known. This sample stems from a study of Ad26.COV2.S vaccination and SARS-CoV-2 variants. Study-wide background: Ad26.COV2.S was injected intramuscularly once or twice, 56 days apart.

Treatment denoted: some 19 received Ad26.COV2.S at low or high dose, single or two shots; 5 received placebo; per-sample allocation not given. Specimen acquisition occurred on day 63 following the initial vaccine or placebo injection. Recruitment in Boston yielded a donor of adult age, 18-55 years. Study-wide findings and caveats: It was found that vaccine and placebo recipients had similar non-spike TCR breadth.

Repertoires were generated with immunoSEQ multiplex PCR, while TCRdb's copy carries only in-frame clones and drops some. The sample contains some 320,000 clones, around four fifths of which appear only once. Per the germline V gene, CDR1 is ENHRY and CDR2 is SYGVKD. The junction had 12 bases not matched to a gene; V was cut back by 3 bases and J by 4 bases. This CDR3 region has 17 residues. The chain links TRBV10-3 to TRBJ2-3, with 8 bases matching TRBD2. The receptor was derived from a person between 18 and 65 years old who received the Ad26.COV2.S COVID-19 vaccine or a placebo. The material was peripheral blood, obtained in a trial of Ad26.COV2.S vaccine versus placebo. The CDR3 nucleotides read TGTGCCATCAGTGAACGAGGGACTAGTAATTTTCCAGATACGCAGTATTTT. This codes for CAISERGTSNFPDTQYF.